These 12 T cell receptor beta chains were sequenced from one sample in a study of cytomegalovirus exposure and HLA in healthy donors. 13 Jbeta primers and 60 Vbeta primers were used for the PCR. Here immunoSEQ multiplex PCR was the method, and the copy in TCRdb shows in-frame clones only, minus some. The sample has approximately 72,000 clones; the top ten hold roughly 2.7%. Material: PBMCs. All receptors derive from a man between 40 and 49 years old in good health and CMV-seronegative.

CDR3 DNA: TGCGCCAGCAGCTTAGGGGACAGGGGTGTGTACGAGCAGTACTTC. It encodes CASSLGDRGVYEQYF. The chain has TRBV5-1 and TRBJ2-5; 10 positions match TRBD1. The DNA end favors TRBJ2-7, so the J call may be wrong. This CDR3 region has 15 residues. The germline V gene encodes CDR1 SGHRS and CDR2 YFSETQ.

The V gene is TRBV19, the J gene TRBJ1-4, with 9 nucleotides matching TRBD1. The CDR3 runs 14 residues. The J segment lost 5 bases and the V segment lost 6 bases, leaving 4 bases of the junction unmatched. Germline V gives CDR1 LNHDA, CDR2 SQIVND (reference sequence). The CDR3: CASRLTGGNEKLFF. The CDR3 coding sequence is TGTGCCAGTAGGCTGACAGGGGGAAATGAAAAACTGTTTTTT.

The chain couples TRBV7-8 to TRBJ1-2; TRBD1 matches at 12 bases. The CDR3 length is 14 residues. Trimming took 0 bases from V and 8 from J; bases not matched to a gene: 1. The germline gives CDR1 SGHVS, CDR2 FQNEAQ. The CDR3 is CASSLAGQGAGYTF. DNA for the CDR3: TGTGCCAGCAGCTTAGCGGGACAGGGGGCGGGCTACACCTTC.

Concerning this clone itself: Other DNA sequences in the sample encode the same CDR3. CDR3 bases: TGCGCCAGCAGCTTGGTGGGGCTCCAAGAGACCCAGTACTTC. This encodes CASSLVGLQETQYF. The V and J genes are TRBV5-1 and TRBJ2-5; D may be TRBD1 (5 bases). This CDR3 has 14 residues. V lost 0 bases, J lost 1 base, and 7 bases lay in between. Germline V CDR1 and CDR2: SGHRS, YFSETQ.

CDR3 amino acids: CASSPIDRGRTYEQYF. DNA for the CDR3: TGTGCCAGCAGCCCTATCGACCGGGGGAGAACCTACGAGCAGTACTTC. This rearrangement joins TRBV5-5 to TRBJ2-7; D possibly corresponds to TRBD2 (6 bases). The CDR3 is made up of 16 amino acids. Germline V CDR1 and CDR2: SGHKS, YYEKEE (reference sequence). Trimming pared 4 bases from V and 2 bases from J, leaving 19 bases between.

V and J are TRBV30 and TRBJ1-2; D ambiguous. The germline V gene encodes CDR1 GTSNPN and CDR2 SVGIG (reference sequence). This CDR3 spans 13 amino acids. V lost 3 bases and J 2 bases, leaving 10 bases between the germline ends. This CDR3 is CAWSEGPNYGYTF. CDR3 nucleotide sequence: TGTGCCTGGAGCGAGGGCCCCAACTATGGCTACACCTTC.

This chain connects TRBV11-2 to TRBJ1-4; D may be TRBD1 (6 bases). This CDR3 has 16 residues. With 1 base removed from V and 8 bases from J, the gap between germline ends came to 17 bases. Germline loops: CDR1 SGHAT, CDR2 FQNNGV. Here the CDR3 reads CASSLVGLAGDEKLFF. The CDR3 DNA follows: TGTGCCAGCAGCTTAGTGGGTTTGGCAGGGGACGAAAAACTGTTTTTT.

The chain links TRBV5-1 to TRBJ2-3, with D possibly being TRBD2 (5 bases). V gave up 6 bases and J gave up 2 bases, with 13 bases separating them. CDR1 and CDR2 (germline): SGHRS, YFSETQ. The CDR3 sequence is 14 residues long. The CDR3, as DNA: TGCGCCAGCACCGAGCGGCGGATCACAGATACGCAGTATTTT. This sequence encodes CASTERRITDTQYF.

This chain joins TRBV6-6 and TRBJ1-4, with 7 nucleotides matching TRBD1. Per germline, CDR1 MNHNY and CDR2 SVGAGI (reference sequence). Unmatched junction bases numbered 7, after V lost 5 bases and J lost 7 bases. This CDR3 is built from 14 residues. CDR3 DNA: TGTGCCAGCAGTCAGACAGGGTCGTTTGAAAAACTGTTTTTT. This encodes CASSQTGSFEKLFF.

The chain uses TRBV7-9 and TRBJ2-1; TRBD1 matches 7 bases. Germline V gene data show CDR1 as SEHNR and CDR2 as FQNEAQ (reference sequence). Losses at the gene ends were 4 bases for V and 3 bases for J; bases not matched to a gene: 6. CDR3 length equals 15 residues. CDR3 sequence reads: CASSSRDSGYNEQFF. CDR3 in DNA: TGTGCCAGCAGCTCACGGGACAGCGGCTACAATGAGCAGTTCTTC.

The CDR3 spells CASSLGGVGTEAFF. The CDR3 coding sequence is TGTGCCAGCAGCCTGGGAGGGGTAGGCACTGAAGCTTTCTTT. The rearrangement joins TRBV9 to TRBJ1-1; TRBD1 is a possible D gene (5 bases). Germline CDR1 SGDLS, CDR2 YYNGEE. This CDR3 region has 14 residues. Trimming removed 4 bases from V and 4 bases from J, with 14 bases in between. Full variable domain (missing parts from reference TRBV9 and TRBJ1-1): DSGVTQTPKHLITATGQRVTLRCSPRSGDLSVYWYQQSLDQGLQFLIQYYNGEERAKGNILERFSAQQFPDLHSELNLSSLELGDSALYFCASSLGGVGTEAFFGQGTRLTVV.

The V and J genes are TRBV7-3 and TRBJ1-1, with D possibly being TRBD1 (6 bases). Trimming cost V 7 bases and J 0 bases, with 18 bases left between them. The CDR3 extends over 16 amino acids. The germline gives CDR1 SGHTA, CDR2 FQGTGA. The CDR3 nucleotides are TGTGCCAGCACGCACGAGGGGGACCTTATGAACACTGAAGCTTTCTTT. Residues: CASTHEGDLMNTEAFF.